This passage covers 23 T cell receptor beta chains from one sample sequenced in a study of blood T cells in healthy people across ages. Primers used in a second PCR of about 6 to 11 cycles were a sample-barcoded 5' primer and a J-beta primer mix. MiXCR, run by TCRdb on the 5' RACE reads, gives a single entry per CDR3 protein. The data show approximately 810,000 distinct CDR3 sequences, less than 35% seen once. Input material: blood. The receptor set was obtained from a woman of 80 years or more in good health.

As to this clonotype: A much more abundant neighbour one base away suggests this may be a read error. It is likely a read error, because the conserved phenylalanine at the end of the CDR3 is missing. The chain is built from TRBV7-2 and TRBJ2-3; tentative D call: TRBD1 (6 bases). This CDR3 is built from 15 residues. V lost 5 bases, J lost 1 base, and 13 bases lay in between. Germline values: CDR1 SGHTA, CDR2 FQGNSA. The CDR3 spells CASSAQGWGTDTQYL. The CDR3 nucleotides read TGTGCCAGCAGCGCACAGGGATGGGGCACAGATACGCAGTATTTG.

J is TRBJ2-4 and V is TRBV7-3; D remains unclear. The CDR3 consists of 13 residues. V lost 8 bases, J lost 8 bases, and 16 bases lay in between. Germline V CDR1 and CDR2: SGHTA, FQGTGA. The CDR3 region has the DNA TGTGCCAGCGGAACGGCCCGTTCTGACATTCAGTACTTC. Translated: CASGTARSDIQYF.

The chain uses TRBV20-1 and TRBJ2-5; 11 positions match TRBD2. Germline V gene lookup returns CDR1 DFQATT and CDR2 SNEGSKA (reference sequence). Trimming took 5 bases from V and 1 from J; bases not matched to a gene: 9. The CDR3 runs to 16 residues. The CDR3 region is CSADRASGGSQETQYF. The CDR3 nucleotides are TGCAGTGCTGATAGGGCTAGCGGGGGGTCCCAAGAGACCCAGTACTTC.

CDR3 in amino acids: CSARGTTANQPQHF. CDR3 nucleotide sequence: TGCAGTGCTAGAGGAACTACGGCCAATCAGCCCCAGCATTTT. The J gene is TRBJ1-5, the V gene TRBV20-1; D uncertain. The germline V gene has CDR1 DFQATT and CDR2 SNEGSKA (reference sequence). Trimming took off 1 base at V and 3 bases at J, with 10 bases between the two ends. The CDR3 has 14 residues.

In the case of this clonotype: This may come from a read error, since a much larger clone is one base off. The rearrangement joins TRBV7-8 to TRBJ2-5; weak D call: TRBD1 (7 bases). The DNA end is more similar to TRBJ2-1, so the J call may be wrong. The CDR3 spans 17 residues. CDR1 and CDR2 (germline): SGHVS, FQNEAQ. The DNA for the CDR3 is TGTGCCAGCAGCTTAGGTTCGGGCAGGGGGAGGCAAGAGACCCAGTTCTTC. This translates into CASSLGSGRGRQETQFF.

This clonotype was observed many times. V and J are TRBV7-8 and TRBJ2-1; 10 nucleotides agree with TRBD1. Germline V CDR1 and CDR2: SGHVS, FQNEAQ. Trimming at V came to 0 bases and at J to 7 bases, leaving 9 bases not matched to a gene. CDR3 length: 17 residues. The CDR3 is CASSLAGRGQGWNEQFF. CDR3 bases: TGTGCCAGCAGCTTAGCGGGGAGGGGACAGGGGTGGAATGAGCAGTTCTTC.

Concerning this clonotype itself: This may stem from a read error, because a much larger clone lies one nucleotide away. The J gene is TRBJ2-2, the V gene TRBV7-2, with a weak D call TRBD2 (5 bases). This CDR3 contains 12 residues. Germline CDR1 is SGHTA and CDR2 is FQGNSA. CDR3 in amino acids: CASSLRSGERFF. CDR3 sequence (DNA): TGTGCCAGCAGCTTAAGATCCGGGGAGCGGTTTTTT. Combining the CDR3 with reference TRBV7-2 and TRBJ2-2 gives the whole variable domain GAGVSQSPSNKVTEKGKDVELRCDPISGHTALYWYRQSLGQGLEFLIYFQGNSAPDKSGLPSDRFSAERTGGSVSTLTIQRTQQEDSAVYLCASSLRSGERFFGEGSRLTVL.

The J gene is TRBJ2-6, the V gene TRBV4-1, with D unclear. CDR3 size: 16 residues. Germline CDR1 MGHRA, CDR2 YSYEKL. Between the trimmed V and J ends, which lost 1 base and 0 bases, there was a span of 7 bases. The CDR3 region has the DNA TGCGCCAGCAGCCAAGTTTGGGGCTCTGGGGCCAACGTCCTGACTTTC. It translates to CASSQVWGSGANVLTF.

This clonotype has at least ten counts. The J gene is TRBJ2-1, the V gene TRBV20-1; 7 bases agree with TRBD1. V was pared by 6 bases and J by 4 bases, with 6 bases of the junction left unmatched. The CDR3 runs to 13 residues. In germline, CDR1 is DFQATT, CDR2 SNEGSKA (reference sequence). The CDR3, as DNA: TGCAGTGCCCCCAGACAGGGTTACAATGAGCAGTTCTTC. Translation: CSAPRQGYNEQFF.

CDR3 sequence reads: CASSNLDGYTF. DNA of the CDR3: TGTGCCAGCAGTAACTTGGATGGCTACACCTTC. The chain carries TRBV25-1 and TRBJ1-2; no clear D. The V gene's germline CDR1 is MGHDK and CDR2 SYGVNS. This CDR3 region has 11 residues. The germline V and J ends were trimmed by 5 bases and 6 bases, with 7 bases remaining between them.

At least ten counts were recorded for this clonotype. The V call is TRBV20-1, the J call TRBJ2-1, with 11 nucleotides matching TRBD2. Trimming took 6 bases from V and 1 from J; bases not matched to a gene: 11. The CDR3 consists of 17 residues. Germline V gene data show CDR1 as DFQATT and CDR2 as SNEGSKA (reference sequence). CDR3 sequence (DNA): TGCAGTGCCCAGGGGCTAGCGGGGGGTCTATCCTACAATGAGCAGTTCTTC. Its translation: CSAQGLAGGLSYNEQFF.

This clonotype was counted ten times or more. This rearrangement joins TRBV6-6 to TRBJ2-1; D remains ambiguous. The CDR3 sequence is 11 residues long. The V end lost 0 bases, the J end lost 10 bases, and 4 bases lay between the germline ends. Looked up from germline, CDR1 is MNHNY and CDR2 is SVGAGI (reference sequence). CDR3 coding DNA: TGTGCCAGCAGTTACTCGTCGGAGCAGTTCTTC. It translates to CASSYSSEQFF.

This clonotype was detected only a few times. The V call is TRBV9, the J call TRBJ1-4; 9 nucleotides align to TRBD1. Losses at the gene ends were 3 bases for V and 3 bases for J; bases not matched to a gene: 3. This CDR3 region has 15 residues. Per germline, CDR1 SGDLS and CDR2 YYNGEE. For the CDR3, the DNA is TGTGCCAGCAGCGCACACAGGGGGCCTAATGAAAAACTGTTTTTT. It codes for CASSAHRGPNEKLFF.

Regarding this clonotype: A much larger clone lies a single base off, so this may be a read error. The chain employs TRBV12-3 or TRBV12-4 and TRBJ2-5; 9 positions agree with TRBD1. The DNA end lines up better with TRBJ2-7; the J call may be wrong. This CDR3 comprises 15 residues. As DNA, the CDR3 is TGTGCCGGCAGTTTAGGCCCGGGACAGGGAAACGAGCAGTACTTC. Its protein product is CAGSLGPGQGNEQYF.

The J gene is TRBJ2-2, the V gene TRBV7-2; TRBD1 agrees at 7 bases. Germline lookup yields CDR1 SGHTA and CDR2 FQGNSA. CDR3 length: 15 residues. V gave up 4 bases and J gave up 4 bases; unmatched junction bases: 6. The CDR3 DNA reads TGTGCCAGCAGCTCCCGGGACAGTACCACCGGGGAGCTGTTTTTT. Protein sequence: CASSSRDSTTGELFF.

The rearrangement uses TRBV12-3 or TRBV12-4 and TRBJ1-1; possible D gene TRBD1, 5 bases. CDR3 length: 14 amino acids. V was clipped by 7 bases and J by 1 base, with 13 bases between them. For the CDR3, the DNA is TGTGCCAGCAATCGGGGGACGGCGAACACTGAAGCTTTCTTT. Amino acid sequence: CASNRGTANTEAFF.

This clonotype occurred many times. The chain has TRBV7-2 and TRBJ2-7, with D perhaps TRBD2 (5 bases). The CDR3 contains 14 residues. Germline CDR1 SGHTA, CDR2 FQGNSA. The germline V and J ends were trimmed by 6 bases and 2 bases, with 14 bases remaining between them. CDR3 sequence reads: CASSFRRETYEQYF. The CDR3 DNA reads TGTGCCAGCAGTTTCCGACGGGAAACCTACGAGCAGTACTTC. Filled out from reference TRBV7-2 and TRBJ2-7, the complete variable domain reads GAGVSQSPSNKVTEKGKDVELRCDPISGHTALYWYRQSLGQGLEFLIYFQGNSAPDKSGLPSDRFSAERTGGSVSTLTIQRTQQEDSAVYLCASSFRRETYEQYFGPGTRLTVT.

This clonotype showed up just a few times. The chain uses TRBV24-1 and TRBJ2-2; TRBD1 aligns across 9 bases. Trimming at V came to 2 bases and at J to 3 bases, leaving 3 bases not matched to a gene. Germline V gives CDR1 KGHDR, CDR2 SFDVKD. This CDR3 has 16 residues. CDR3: CATSDSGTGYTGELFF. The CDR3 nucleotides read TGTGCCACCAGTGATTCCGGGACAGGGTACACCGGGGAGCTGTTTTTT.

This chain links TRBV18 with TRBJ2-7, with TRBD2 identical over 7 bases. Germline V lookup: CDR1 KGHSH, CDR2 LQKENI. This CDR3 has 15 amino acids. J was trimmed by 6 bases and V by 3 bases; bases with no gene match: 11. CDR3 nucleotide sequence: TGTGCCAGCTCACCCCGGGGAGGGGCAGGAGGCGAGCAGTACTTC. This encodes CASSPRGGAGGEQYF.

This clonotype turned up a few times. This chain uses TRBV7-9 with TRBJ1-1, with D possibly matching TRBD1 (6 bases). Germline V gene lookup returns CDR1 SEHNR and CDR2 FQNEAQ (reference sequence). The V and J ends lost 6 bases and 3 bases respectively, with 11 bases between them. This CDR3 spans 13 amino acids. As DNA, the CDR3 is TGTGCCAGCAGAAAGAACAGGGACACTGAAGCTTTCTTT. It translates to CASRKNRDTEAFF.

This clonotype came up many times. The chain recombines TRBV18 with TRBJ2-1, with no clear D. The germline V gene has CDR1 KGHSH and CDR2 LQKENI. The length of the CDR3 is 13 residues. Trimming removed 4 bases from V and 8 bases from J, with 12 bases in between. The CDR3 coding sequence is TGTGCCAGCTCACTAGAAGAAGAGGATGAGCAGTTCTTC. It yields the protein CASSLEEEDEQFF.

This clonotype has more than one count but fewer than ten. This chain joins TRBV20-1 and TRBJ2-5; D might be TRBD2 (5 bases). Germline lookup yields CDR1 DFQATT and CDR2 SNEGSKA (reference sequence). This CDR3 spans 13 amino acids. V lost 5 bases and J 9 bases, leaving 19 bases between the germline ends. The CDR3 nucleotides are TGCAGTGCTCTAGCCCGCGAAGGTGGGGCCCAGTACTTC. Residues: CSALAREGGAQYF.

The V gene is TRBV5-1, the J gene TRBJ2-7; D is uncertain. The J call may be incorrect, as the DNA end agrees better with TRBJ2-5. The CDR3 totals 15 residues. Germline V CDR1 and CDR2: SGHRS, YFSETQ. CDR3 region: CASSLGRDFQETQYF. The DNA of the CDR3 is TGCGCCAGCAGCTTGGGACGCGATTTCCAGGAGACCCAGTACTTC.